The clone carrying this TCR beta chain was seen ten or more times. The antigen is unknown. UMIs and a universal primer site were added when TCR cDNA was made by 5'RACE template switching. Each CDR3 protein is one row after TCRdb ran MiXCR on the 5' RACE reads. This sample has under 150,000 distinct CDR3 sequences, with about 7.7% found just once. This sample is part of a study of T cells after yellow fever vaccination. Study-level information: SMART-Seq v4 Ultra Low Input prepared libraries from low-cell fractions.

The study's findings and limits: Just a small share of clonotypes turned up in the CD4 compartment as well as the CD8 compartment. Re-detected after boosting: most primary clones, 96% of CD4 and about 89% of CD8.

Here the sequenced sample was CD4+ T cells sorted from PBMCs, taken 5 days after the yellow fever booster vaccination. This receptor was taken from a man aged 30-40 years who received the YFV17D yellow fever vaccine.

The CDR3 here is CASSQDSTYGYTF. In DNA, the CDR3 is TGTGCCAGCAGCCAGGACAGTACCTATGGCTACACCTTC. The J gene is TRBJ1-2, the V gene TRBV12-3 or TRBV12-4; D may be TRBD1 (6 bases). Trimming stripped 6 bases from V and 4 bases from J, with 12 bases between. The CDR3 consists of 13 residues.